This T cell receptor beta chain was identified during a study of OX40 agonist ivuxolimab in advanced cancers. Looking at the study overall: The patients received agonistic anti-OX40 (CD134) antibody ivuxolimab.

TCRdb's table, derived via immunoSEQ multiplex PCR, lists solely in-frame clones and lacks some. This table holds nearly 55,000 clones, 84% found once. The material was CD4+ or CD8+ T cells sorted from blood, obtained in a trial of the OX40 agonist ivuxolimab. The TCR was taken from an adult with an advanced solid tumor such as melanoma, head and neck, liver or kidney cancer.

CDR3 protein: CASRPNTEAFF. CDR3 nucleotides: TGTGCCAGCAGGCCGAACACTGAAGCTTTCTTT. The chain couples TRBV2 to TRBJ1-1; unclear D gene. The V gene's germline CDR1 is SNHLY and CDR2 FYNNEI. This CDR3 is built from 11 residues. Trimming left V 6 bases short and J 1 base short, with 3 bases between.